The text below deals with one TCR beta chain. The sample comes from a study of T cell responses to AZD1222 COVID-19 vaccine. Method: immunoSEQ multiplex PCR; TCRdb's copy keeps in-frame clones and lacks some. The data hold 120,000 or so clones, with around nine tenths observed a single time. Germline V gives CDR1 LNHNV, CDR2 YYDKDF (reference sequence). The V segment lost 0 bases and the J segment 8 bases; nucleotides outside the gene matches: 8. The CDR3 sequence is 15 residues long. This rearrangement joins TRBV15 to TRBJ1-2; 8 bases fit TRBD1. The receptor was derived from an adult in good health. The input for sequencing was peripheral blood, taken on day 0 of AZD1222 vaccination. CDR3 in DNA: TGTGCCACCAGCAGAGATCTGGCAGGGGGCGTAGGCTACACCTTC. This codes for CATSRDLAGGVGYTF.